This TCR beta chain was documented in a study of regulatory T cells in long-lasting Graves disease. Indicated time point: persistent/refractory GD, antithyroid drugs over 5 years with positive TRAb. Preparation of the TCR library used RNA extracted from PBMCs. Patients hailed from an endocrinology department in Xi'an, China. This clonotype was found a few times. Its antigen is still unknown. Relying on iRepertoire HTBI primers and Arm-PCR of CDR3 regions, the team built TCR beta libraries. Original handling: Spanning all samples, the identified segments comprised around 60 TRBV and over 13 TRBJ. TCRdb ran MiXCR on the multiplex PCR reads and lists one entry per CDR3 protein. TCRdb, rather than the study authors, made the V and J calls. The data hold hundreds of thousands of distinct CDR3 sequences, with around 21% observed a single time. General study findings and limits: Favored usage of TRBV28, TRBJ1-2 and TRBJ2-5 was recorded in persistent disease.

This CDR3 contains 15 residues. The V segment lost 8 bases and the J segment 0 bases; nucleotides outside the gene matches: 10. Germline V CDR1 and CDR2: MNHNS, SASEGT. Sequenced material: peripheral blood mononuclear cells (PBMCs), taken when the disease was refractory, from a patient treated with antithyroid drugs. This TCR derives from a female donor with Graves disease. The V gene is TRBV6-1, the J gene TRBJ2-7; 7 bases agree with TRBD2. The CDR3 DNA sequence: TGTGCCAGCTCAAGAGAGCGGGGTAACTCCTACGAGCAGTACTTC. It specifies CASSRERGNSYEQYF.